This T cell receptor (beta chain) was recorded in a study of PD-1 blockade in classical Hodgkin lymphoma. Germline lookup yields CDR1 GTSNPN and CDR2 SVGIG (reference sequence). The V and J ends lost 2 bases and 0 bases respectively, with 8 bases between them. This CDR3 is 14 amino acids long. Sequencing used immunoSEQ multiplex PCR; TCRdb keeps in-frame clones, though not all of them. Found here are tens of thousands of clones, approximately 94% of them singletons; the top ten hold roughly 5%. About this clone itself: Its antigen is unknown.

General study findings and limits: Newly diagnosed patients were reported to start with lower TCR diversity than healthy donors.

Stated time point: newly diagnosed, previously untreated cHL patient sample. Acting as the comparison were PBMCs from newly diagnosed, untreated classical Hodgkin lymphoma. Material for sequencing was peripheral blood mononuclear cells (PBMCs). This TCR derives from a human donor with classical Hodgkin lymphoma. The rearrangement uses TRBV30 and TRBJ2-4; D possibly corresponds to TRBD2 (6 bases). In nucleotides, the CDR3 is TGTGCCTGGAGTAGCGGGCTAGCCAAAAACATTCAGTACTTC. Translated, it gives CAWSSGLAKNIQYF.